Shown below are 32 T cell receptor beta chains from a single sample sequenced in a study of T cells in women clearing cervical HPV infection. Clones were sequenced by immunoSEQ multiplex PCR, and TCRdb holds only the in-frame ones, with some missing. The sample totals some 40,000 clones. Sequencing used blood buffy coat. Receptors originate from a woman aged 18 to 69 with a cervical HPV16 infection that either progressed to CIN3+ or cleared (not recorded which).

Notes on this clone: The CDR3 end falls 3 residues outside the read, so it is completed with the germline J gene. This chain connects TRBV5-4 to TRBJ2-7, with TRBD1 matching 10 bases. The CDR3 runs 15 residues. Looked up from germline, CDR1 is SGHNT and CDR2 is YYREEE (reference sequence). The J segment lost 2 bases and the V segment lost 3 bases, leaving 5 bases of the junction unmatched. Here the CDR3 reads CASSSRDRGTYEQYF. The part of the CDR3 DNA that was read is TGTGCCAGCAGCTCCCGGGACAGGGGAACCTACGAG.

Worth noting for this clone: Read coverage stops 3 residues before the CDR3 terminus; the germline J gene supplies the remainder. This chain links TRBV29-1 with TRBJ2-7; 8 bases are shared with TRBD1. Germline lookup yields CDR1 SQVTM and CDR2 ANQGSEA. V lost 7 bases to trimming and J lost 5 bases; unmatched junction nucleotides: 7. This CDR3 is 12 amino acids long. The CDR3 loop is CSAGQGSNEQYF. CDR3 DNA, as far as it was read: TGCAGCGCAGGACAGGGCAGCAACGAG.

The part of the CDR3 DNA that was read is TGCGCCAGCAGCTTGGAAGGCCTCCTAGGCGCAGATACG. Amino acid sequence: CASSLEGLLGADT. The whole CDR3 sequence is CASSLEGLLGADTQYF. V gene TRBV5-1 combines with J gene TRBJ2-3; D uncertain. From the germline J gene comes the end of the CDR3, since the read stops 3 residues before it. V was pared by 0 bases and J by 4 bases, with 15 bases between. This CDR3 region has 16 residues. Germline assignment: CDR1 SGHRS and CDR2 YFSETQ.

Turning to this clone: The DNA ends 3 residues before the CDR3 does, and the rest of the CDR3 is filled in from the germline J gene. The gene calls are TRBV6-1 and TRBJ2-5; D is perhaps TRBD1 (5 bases). V was trimmed by 2 bases and J by 1 base, leaving 8 bases between them. CDR3 length: 14 amino acids. Germline assignment: CDR1 MNHNS and CDR2 SASEGT. The part of the CDR3 DNA that was read is TGTGCCAGCAGTGAATCCAGGGTCCAAGAGACC. Translation: CASSESRVQET. The full CDR3 protein reads CASSESRVQETQYF.

Concerning this clone: The CDR3 extends 3 residues past the end of the read, so its final part is completed from the germline J gene. The gene calls are TRBV10-2 and TRBJ2-1; D remains ambiguous. The CDR3 runs to 11 residues. CDR1 and CDR2 (germline): WSHSY, SAAADI. V dropped 7 bases and J dropped 9 bases, with 10 bases sitting between them. CDR3 sequence: CASNSAIEQFF. The sequenced part of the CDR3 DNA is TGCGCCAGCAACTCAGCGATTGAG.

Remarks on this clone: The sequence runs out 3 residues before the end of the CDR3; the remainder is reconstructed from the germline J gene. The V gene is TRBV10-3, the J gene TRBJ2-7; maybe TRBD1 (5 bases). Trimming left V 5 bases short and J 1 base short, with 9 bases between. Germline V lookup: CDR1 ENHRY, CDR2 SYGVKD. CDR3 size: 13 residues. CDR3 sequence reads: CAISKTDSYEQYF. CDR3 DNA, as far as it was read: TGTGCCATCAGTAAGACAGATTCCTACGAG.

Comments on this clone: Read coverage stops 3 residues before the CDR3 terminus; the germline J gene supplies the remainder. The chain recombines TRBV20-1 with TRBJ2-1, with D tentatively TRBD2 (6 bases). The CDR3 consists of 16 residues. Trimming stripped 2 bases from V and 7 bases from J, with 21 bases between. Germline CDR1 and CDR2: DFQATT and SNEGSKA (reference sequence). CDR3 in amino acids: CSARTGSLGGENEQFF. CDR3 DNA, as far as it was read: TGCAGTGCTAGAACCGGCAGTCTAGGAGGGGAAAATGAG.

For this clone: The read finishes 3 residues shy of the CDR3 end, and the germline J gene is used to complete it. The rearrangement joins TRBV2 to TRBJ1-3, with 9 bases aligning to TRBD1. This CDR3 region has 16 residues. The V segment lost 6 bases and the J segment 2 bases; nucleotides outside the gene matches: 8. Germline-derived CDR1 and CDR2 are SNHLY and FYNNEI. CDR3 residues: CASSPSRTGAGNTIYF. CDR3 bases read: TGTGCCAGCAGCCCATCCCGGACAGGGGCTGGAAACACC.

Notes on this clone: The junction does not match germline at one end; this may be a read error. With the read ending 3 residues before the CDR3 end, the germline J gene is used to fill in that end. The J gene is TRBJ2-7, the V gene TRBV7-7, with unresolved D. The CDR3 extends over 14 amino acids. Germline V lookup: CDR1 SSHAT, CDR2 FNYEAQ (reference sequence). CDR3 sequence: CASSCATRSYEQYF. The part of the CDR3 DNA that was read is TGTGCTAGCAGCTGCGCTACCCGCTCCTACGAG.

With respect to this clone: The read gets to within 3 residues of the CDR3 end, and the germline J gene fills in the rest. The chain carries TRBV19 and TRBJ1-6, with TRBD1 matching 10 bases. The CDR3 loop spans 18 amino acids. CDR1 is LNHDA, CDR2 SQIVND, per germline (reference sequence). The V and J ends lost 0 bases and 7 bases, in that order; junction bases with no gene match: 9. CDR3 protein: CASSIEAGQGRKNSPLHF. The CDR3 DNA, read in part, is TGTGCCAGTAGTATAGAAGCGGGACAGGGGCGAAAAAATTCACCC.

Of note for this clone: The sequenced fragment ends 3 residues before the CDR3 boundary, so the rest is inferred from the germline J gene. The chain recombines TRBV5-6 with TRBJ2-7; perhaps TRBD1 as D (6 bases). Trimming took off 0 bases at V and 6 bases at J, with 13 bases between the two ends. Germline CDR1 and CDR2: SGHDT and YYEEEE. The CDR3 extends over 14 amino acids. The part of the CDR3 DNA that was read is TGTGCCAGCAGCTTGGATCCCCCAGGGGTCGAG. It is translated as CASSLDPPGVE. The entire CDR3 protein reads CASSLDPPGVEQYF.

Note on this clone: The CDR3 end falls 3 residues outside the read, so it is completed with the germline J gene. The gene calls are TRBV20-1 and TRBJ1-5, with TRBD1 matching 9 bases. CDR3 length: 13 amino acids. Looked up from germline, CDR1 is DFQATT and CDR2 is SNEGSKA (reference sequence). V lost 6 bases and J lost 3; bases outside the gene matches: 3. The CDR3 sequence: CSARTGDNQPQHF. The sequenced CDR3 bases are TGCAGTGCCCGGACAGGGGACAATCAGCCC.

A word on this clone: The read terminates 3 residues ahead of where the CDR3 ends, so the germline J gene completes it. V is TRBV19 and J is TRBJ1-2; 7 bases are shared with TRBD1. CDR3 length: 14 residues. V lost 5 bases, J lost 7 bases, and 10 bases stayed unmatched. CDR1 and CDR2 (germline): LNHDA, SQIVND (reference sequence). Here the CDR3 reads CASSAGGESRGYTF. CDR3 DNA, as far as it was read: TGTGCCAGTAGTGCAGGGGGAGAATCGCGTGGC.

Note on this clone: The sequence runs out 3 residues before the end of the CDR3; the remainder is reconstructed from the germline J gene. The V and J genes are TRBV19 and TRBJ1-2; 8 nucleotides match TRBD1. Germline values: CDR1 LNHDA, CDR2 SQIVND (reference sequence). The CDR3 has 14 amino acids. With 4 bases clipped from V and 7 bases from J, the junction kept 8 bases outside the gene matches. This CDR3 is CASSTSSQGAGYTF. CDR3 DNA, as far as it was read: TGTGCCAGTAGTACATCGAGTCAGGGGGCTGGC.

For this clone: The read comes to an end 3 residues before the CDR3 does, leaving the germline J gene to fill in the end. The chain has TRBV2 and TRBJ2-4, with 9 bases fitting TRBD1. The CDR3 spans 12 residues. Trimming at V came to 10 bases and at J to 6 bases, leaving 4 bases not matched to a gene. Per germline, CDR1 SNHLY and CDR2 FYNNEI. CDR3 bases read: TGTGCCACCACAGGGGGCGGAAACATT. Translating gives CATTGGGNI. The whole CDR3 is CATTGGGNIQYF.

The sequenced part of the CDR3 DNA is TGCGCCAGCAGCCCGGCCGGACAGGGGTCCAACGAG. Protein product: CASSPAGQGSNE. The whole CDR3 protein is CASSPAGQGSNEQYF. This chain uses TRBV5-1 with TRBJ2-7; 9 bases line up with TRBD1. The CDR3 is cut off 3 residues early in the read; its end comes from the germline J gene. Germline V gene data show CDR1 as SGHRS and CDR2 as YFSETQ. Trimming at V came to 4 bases and at J to 5 bases, leaving 10 bases not matched to a gene. The CDR3 spans 15 residues.

Notes on this clone: The read finishes 3 residues shy of the CDR3 end, and the germline J gene is used to complete it. V usage is TRBV20-1 and J usage is TRBJ2-3, with D unresolved. Germline assignment: CDR1 DFQATT and CDR2 SNEGSKA (reference sequence). CDR3 length equals 14 residues. V dropped 3 bases and J dropped 7 bases, with 17 bases sitting between them. Incomplete CDR3 DNA: TGCAGTGCTAGCGGTGAATTTCCCCCGTATACG. Translation: CSASGEFPPYT. The complete CDR3 protein is CSASGEFPPYTQYF.

With regard to this clone: The read is 3 residues too short to cover the CDR3 end, so that end is filled in from the germline J gene. This CDR3 is also generated by other DNA sequences in the sample. J is TRBJ2-2 and V is TRBV5-1, with 10 bases that match TRBD2. This CDR3 contains 15 residues. Trimming at V came to 3 bases and at J to 1 base, leaving 0 bases not matched to a gene. CDR1 and CDR2 (germline): SGHRS, YFSETQ. The CDR3 reads CASSSSGGNTGELFF. CDR3 DNA, as far as it was read: TGCGCCAGCAGCTCTAGCGGGGGGAACACCGGGGAG. Drawing the rest from reference TRBV5-1 and TRBJ2-2, the complete variable domain is KAGVTQTPRYLIKTRGQQVTLSCSPISGHRSVSWYQQTPGQGLQFLFEYFSETQRNKGNFPGRFSGRQFSNSRSEMNVSTLELGDSALYLCASSSSGGNTGELFFGEGSRLTVL.

As for this clone: The read ends 3 residues shy of where the CDR3 ends; the end is completed using the germline J gene. The chain employs TRBV25-1 and TRBJ2-2; perhaps TRBD2 as D (5 bases). The CDR3 spans 14 residues. The germline gives CDR1 MGHDK, CDR2 SYGVNS. V was trimmed by 10 bases and J by 7 bases, leaving 19 bases between them. The CDR3 loop is CATRFSGSNGELFF. The CDR3 DNA, read in part, is TGTGCCACCCGATTCTCGGGGTCCAACGGGGAG.

Incomplete CDR3 DNA: TGTGCCAGCAGCGGAAACGCAGGGGCCGGC. Translating gives CASSGNAGAG. The whole CDR3 is CASSGNAGAGYTF. This sequence joins TRBV27 and TRBJ1-2; D is perhaps TRBD1 (6 bases). The read terminates 3 residues before the CDR3 end, so the remaining end is supplied by the germline J gene. The CDR3 has 13 residues. Germline V gene data show CDR1 as MNHEY and CDR2 as SMNVEV (reference sequence).

Turning to this clone: The DNA ends 3 residues before the CDR3 does, and the rest of the CDR3 is filled in from the germline J gene. The chain couples TRBV7-8 to TRBJ1-2; possibly TRBD1 for D (6 bases). The CDR3 length is 18 residues. The germline V and J ends were trimmed by 3 bases and 3 bases, with 23 bases remaining between them. The germline V gene has CDR1 SGHVS and CDR2 FQNEAQ. The sequenced part of the CDR3 DNA is TGTGCCAGCAGCTTGTTCCCCGGAACAGAACAGGGAGACTATGGC. This sequence encodes CASSLFPGTEQGDYG. Given in full, the CDR3 is CASSLFPGTEQGDYGYTF.

Worth noting for this clone: The read is 3 residues too short to cover the CDR3 end, so that end is filled in from the germline J gene. V is TRBV12-3 or TRBV12-4 and J is TRBJ1-2; 7 bases fit TRBD1. The CDR3 covers 14 residues. CDR3 DNA, as far as it was read: TGTGCCAGCAGTACCCGGGAGGGGGCGCAAGGC. Translating it yields CASSTREGAQG. The full CDR3 reads CASSTREGAQGYTF.

On this clone: With the read ending 3 residues before the CDR3 end, the germline J gene is used to fill in that end. The chain has TRBV20-1 and TRBJ2-4, with D possibly TRBD1 on 6 matching bases. The V gene lost 5 bases and the J gene lost 0 bases, with 17 bases spanning the gap. There are 16 residues in the CDR3. Looked up from germline, CDR1 is DFQATT and CDR2 is SNEGSKA (reference sequence). CDR3 bases read: TGCAGTGCTGGGTTCAGACAGGAACTAGCCAAAAACATT. Translating it yields CSAGFRQELAKNI. The CDR3 reads in full as CSAGFRQELAKNIQYF.

Points on this clone: From the germline J gene comes the end of the CDR3, since the read stops 3 residues before it. The V call is TRBV30, the J call TRBJ2-5; TRBD2 aligns across 9 bases. This CDR3 region has 15 residues. Per germline, CDR1 GTSNPN and CDR2 SVGIG (reference sequence). Germline trimming cut 1 base from V and 7 bases from J; bases unmatched to any gene: 10. The CDR3 spells CAWSGRGGGASTQYF. The sequenced part of the CDR3 DNA is TGTGCCTGGAGTGGGCGGGGCGGGGGGGCGTCGACC.

To note about this clone: The CDR3 is cut off 3 residues early in the read; its end comes from the germline J gene. The V gene is TRBV5-4, the J gene TRBJ2-3, with 7 bases matching TRBD1. CDR1 and CDR2 from the germline V gene are SGHNT and YYREEE (reference sequence). Trimming at V came to 4 bases and at J to 3 bases, leaving 8 bases not matched to a gene. This CDR3 comprises 15 residues. The CDR3 loop reads CASSPDRVGTDTQYF. The DNA read from the CDR3 is TGTGCCAGCAGCCCCGACAGGGTTGGGACAGATACG.

As regards this clone: The sequenced fragment ends 3 residues before the CDR3 boundary, so the rest is inferred from the germline J gene. V usage is TRBV10-3 and J usage is TRBJ2-7, with 7 bases fitting TRBD2. The CDR3 is 14 residues long. CDR1 and CDR2 (germline): ENHRY, SYGVKD. Losses at the gene ends were 5 bases for V and 5 bases for J; bases not matched to a gene: 9. CDR3: CAISQAGPNHEQYF. CDR3 DNA (partial): TGTGCCATCAGTCAAGCGGGGCCTAACCACGAG.

To note about this clone: Read sequence stops 3 residues before the CDR3 end, and the germline J gene provides the missing end. The V call is TRBV29-1, the J call TRBJ2-1; 8 nucleotides line up with TRBD1. Germline CDR1 and CDR2: SQVTM and ANQGSEA. The CDR3 has 14 amino acids. V shed 4 bases and J 4 bases; nucleotides not matched to a gene: 6. Incomplete CDR3 DNA: TGCAGCGTTGTTGTGCAGGGGGCTTACAATGAG. Translating it yields CSVVVQGAYNE. The full CDR3 sequence reads CSVVVQGAYNEQFF.

Concerning this clone itself: The missing CDR3 end, 3 residues past where the read stops, is filled in from the germline J gene. The V call is TRBV30, the J call TRBJ1-1, with D unclear. The germline CDR1 and CDR2 sequences are GTSNPN and SVGIG (reference sequence). Trimming took off 3 bases at V and 6 bases at J, with 11 bases between the two ends. The CDR3 covers 12 residues. The sequenced CDR3 bases are TGTGCCTGGAGGTTTTTAAGCGCTGAA. Its translation is CAWRFLSAE. The entire CDR3 sequence reads CAWRFLSAEAFF.

Remarks on this clone: The missing CDR3 end, 3 residues past where the read stops, is filled in from the germline J gene. This chain uses TRBV6-4 with TRBJ2-3; D is ambiguous. Per germline, CDR1 MRHNA and CDR2 SNTAGT. The CDR3 is made up of 13 amino acids. The germline V and J ends were trimmed by 0 bases and 2 bases, with 3 bases remaining between them. The CDR3 is CASSDSATDTQYF. The DNA read from the CDR3 is TGTGCCAGCAGTGACTCAGCCACAGATACG.

A word on this clone: The read falls 3 residues short of the CDR3 end, and the missing part is taken from the germline J gene. The V and J genes are TRBV20-1 and TRBJ2-5; tentatively, D is TRBD1 (6 bases). The CDR3 extends over 14 amino acids. CDR1 and CDR2 (germline): DFQATT, SNEGSKA (reference sequence). V was cut by 2 bases and J by 1 base, with 11 bases left in between. CDR3 DNA (partial): TGCAGTGCTAGACATCTACAGGGCCAAGAGACC. Translation gives CSARHLQGQET. The CDR3, in full, reads CSARHLQGQETQYF.

Concerning this clone: The read comes to an end 3 residues before the CDR3 does, leaving the germline J gene to fill in the end. This chain connects TRBV5-1 to TRBJ1-3, with TRBD1 matching over 10 bases. The V gene's germline CDR1 is SGHRS and CDR2 YFSETQ. V gave up 4 bases and J gave up 8 bases; unmatched junction bases: 9. This CDR3 region has 15 residues. The CDR3 bases that were read are TGCGCCAGCAGCGTCATGACAGGGGGCCAAGACACC. Translation: CASSVMTGGQDT. The full CDR3 protein reads CASSVMTGGQDTIYF.

A remark on this clone: The read finishes 3 residues shy of the CDR3 end, and the germline J gene is used to complete it. The V and J genes are TRBV25-1 and TRBJ1-1; D is ambiguous. Germline-derived CDR1 and CDR2 are MGHDK and SYGVNS. The germline V and J ends were trimmed by 3 bases and 6 bases, with 11 bases remaining between them. The CDR3 has 13 residues. The CDR3 here is CASSDPRGAEAFF. The CDR3 DNA, read in part, is TGTGCCAGCAGTGATCCTCGGGGAGCTGAA.